This is a list of T cell receptor beta chains from one sample in a study of cytomegalovirus exposure and HLA in healthy donors. Repertoires were generated with immunoSEQ multiplex PCR, while TCRdb's copy carries only in-frame clones and drops some. The data contain 100,000 or so clones, approximately 70% of them seen just once; the ten biggest clones take up around 3.5%. Sequencing was done on a sample of PBMCs. All receptors derive from a man aged 25 to 40 in good health and CMV-seronegative. Both conserved end residues are part of each CDR3. D genes are given only for firm matches. Some rows mark clone size as missing; the rest say once, few, many or name a class of expanded clone.

d_call,v_call,j_call,clone_size,cdr3_nt,cdr3_aa
-,TRBV7-9,TRBJ1-4,few,TGTGCCAGCAGCTTAGGTTTAACAGCGGGTGAAAAACTGTTTTTT,CASSLGLTAGEKLFF
TRBD1,TRBV29-1,TRBJ1-2,-,TGCAGCGTTGAGTCGGGACAGCGTGGCTACACCTTC,CSVESGQRGYTF
TRBD1,TRBV7-8,TRBJ1-1,-,TGTGCCAGCAGCTTAATAGGGGGCCGGGACAGGGGCTACACTGAAGCTTTCTTT,CASSLIGGRDRGYTEAFF
TRBD2,TRBV9,TRBJ2-1,-,TGTGCCAGCAGCGTAGGGGGACTAGGGGCCTACAATGAGCAGTTCTTC,CASSVGGLGAYNEQFF
TRBD2,TRBV7-2,TRBJ2-3,-,TGTGCCAGCAGCTTAAGGCGGGAGGATGGTGATACGCAGTATTTT,CASSLRREDGDTQYF
TRBD2,TRBV7-2,TRBJ2-3,-,TGTGCCAGCAGCGATAGCGGGAGGGCTGCAGATACGCAGTATTTT,CASSDSGRAADTQYF
-,TRBV4-3,TRBJ2-3,once,TGCGCCAGCAGCCAAGTACGTAGCCCGGGAGATACGCAGTATTTT,CASSQVRSPGDTQYF
TRBD2,TRBV4-1,TRBJ2-3,few,TGCGCCAGCAGCCAACTATACCTTGGACTAGCGGGAGGAGGAGATACGCAGTATTTT,CASSQLYLGLAGGGDTQYF
TRBD2,TRBV29-1,TRBJ2-5,-,TGCAGCGTTGGGACAGCGGGGGAGCAGTACTTC,CSVGTAGEQYF
-,TRBV4-1,TRBJ1-2,-,TGCGCCAGCAGCCCCGAATGGGGCGACTATGGCTACACCTTC,CASSPEWGDYGYTF
-,TRBV6-5,TRBJ1-5,-,TGTGCCAGCAGATCAGGATATAGCAATCAGCCCCAGCATTTT,CASRSGYSNQPQHF
-,TRBV2,TRBJ1-6,once,TGTGCCAGCAGTGTGACCGGGACTCACAATTCACCCCTCCACTTT,CASSVTGTHNSPLHF
-,TRBV6-1,TRBJ1-2,-,TGTGCCAGCAATGAAGCGCGTCTCAGACCGGGACACTTCTATGGCTACACCTTC,CASNEARLRPGHFYGYTF
TRBD1,TRBV28,TRBJ1-1,-,TGTGCCAGCAGTATTACAGGGGTGAACACTGAAGCTTTCTTT,CASSITGVNTEAFF
-,TRBV9,TRBJ1-2,-,TGTGCCAGCAGCCTCCGGGGGAGTGACAACTATGGCTACACCTTC,CASSLRGSDNYGYTF
TRBD2,TRBV30,TRBJ2-5,few,TGTGCCTGGAGCCAGACTAGCGGGAGGGAGACCCAGTACTTC,CAWSQTSGRETQYF
TRBD1,TRBV4-1,TRBJ2-3,-,TGCGCCAGCAGCCAAAGGACAGGTCAGCGGTCAGATACGCAGTATTTT,CASSQRTGQRSDTQYF
TRBD1,TRBV15,TRBJ2-1,few,TGTGCCACCAGCCCCCGGACAGGGAGCAATGAGCAGTTCTTC,CATSPRTGSNEQFF
TRBD1,TRBV7-9,TRBJ1-6,-,TGTGCCAGCAGCTTTCCCGGGACAGGCAATTCACCCCTCCACTTT,CASSFPGTGNSPLHF
TRBD1,TRBV5-4,TRBJ1-2,few,TGTGCCAGCAGCTTTGGGACAGGGTCTAACTATGGCTACACCTTC,CASSFGTGSNYGYTF
-,TRBV7-9,TRBJ2-6,-,TGTGCCAGCAGTCCACAGGGTAACCCTGGGGCCAACGTCCTGACTTTC,CASSPQGNPGANVLTF
TRBD1,TRBV5-1,TRBJ1-1,-,TGCGCCAGCAGAGGAGACAGGGTGAACACTGAAGCTTTCTTT,CASRGDRVNTEAFF
-,TRBV7-2,TRBJ1-1,-,TGTGCCAGCAGCGGTGAGGGACTGCAGAACACTGAAGCTTTCTTT,CASSGEGLQNTEAFF
TRBD1,TRBV28,TRBJ1-5,once,TGTGCCAGCAGTTTCGTCAGGGGGCGCGGCAATCAGCCCCAGCATTTT,CASSFVRGRGNQPQHF
-,TRBV4-3,TRBJ2-3,-,TGCGCCAGCAGCCAAAACCCAGGGGATACGCAGTATTTT,CASSQNPGDTQYF
-,TRBV4-3,TRBJ2-7,-,TGCGCCAGCAGCCAAGAGATCGGCCCGGGCGAGCAGTACTTC,CASSQEIGPGEQYF
TRBD2,TRBV19,TRBJ2-1,-,TGTGCCAGTAGAGTAGCGGGAGTCTATGAGCAGTTCTTC,CASRVAGVYEQFF
TRBD1,TRBV7-6,TRBJ1-5,few,TGTGCCAGCAGCCCCGGACAGGGAGGTAGCAATCAGCCCCAGCATTTT,CASSPGQGGSNQPQHF
TRBD2,TRBV9,TRBJ2-1,few,TGTGCCAGCAGCGTAGGGCCAGCGGGGGACTCCTACAATGAGCAGTTCTTC,CASSVGPAGDSYNEQFF
TRBD2,TRBV7-9,TRBJ2-3,-,TGTGCCAGCAGCTTAGGGCAAGCGGGGGACACAGATACGCAGTATTTT,CASSLGQAGDTDTQYF
TRBD2,TRBV11-3,TRBJ2-5,-,TGTGCCAGCAGCCCCGGGACTAGCGGGAGTGTGGAGACCCAGTACTTC,CASSPGTSGSVETQYF
TRBD2,TRBV5-4,TRBJ2-7,once,TGTGCCAGCAGCTTGGCGGGAGGGTCCTACGAGCAGTACTTC,CASSLAGGSYEQYF
-,TRBV7-9,TRBJ2-7,-,TGTTCCAACCGAGACACGTCCTACGAGCAGTACTTC,CSNRDTSYEQYF
-,TRBV4-1,TRBJ1-1,few,TGCGCCAGCAGCCACACAACGTCGCTTGCGGATGGCGCTGAAGCTTTCTTT,CASSHTTSLADGAEAFF
-,TRBV19,TRBJ1-5,-,TGTGCCAGTAGTATAGAGGTCCGGCGGGAGAGCAATCAGCCCCAGCATTTT,CASSIEVRRESNQPQHF
-,TRBV19,TRBJ2-1,-,TGTGCCAGTAGCAACAATCAAATTCAGGGGTACTCCTACAATGAGCAGTTCTTC,CASSNNQIQGYSYNEQFF
TRBD1,TRBV4-1,TRBJ1-6,-,TGCGCCAGCAGCCCCCGGACAGGGGTATCTAATTCACCCCTCCACTTT,CASSPRTGVSNSPLHF
-,TRBV19,TRBJ2-1,-,TGTGCCAGTCAGGTGAGGGGGACCGTGACCAATGAGCAGTTCTTC,CASQVRGTVTNEQFF
TRBD1,TRBV5-1,TRBJ1-6,-,TGCGCCAGCAGCGGTAGGACAGGGCGGGATTCACCCCTCCACTTT,CASSGRTGRDSPLHF
TRBD2,TRBV7-9,TRBJ2-1,many,TGTGCCACCACGCCGGGGAGACTAGCGGGGGCCTACAATGAGCAGTTCTTC,CATTPGRLAGAYNEQFF
-,TRBV4-3,TRBJ1-5,few,TGCGCCAGCAGCGGACACACCAATCAGCCCCAGCATTTT,CASSGHTNQPQHF
-,TRBV7-9,TRBJ2-7,-,TGTGCCAGCAGCTCCGCCCCGCACGAGCAGTACTTC,CASSSAPHEQYF
TRBD1,TRBV28,TRBJ2-7,-,TGTGCCAGCAGTCGTGGGACAGGGGCTCCCTACGAGCGGTACTTC,CASSRGTGAPYERYF
TRBD2,TRBV5-4,TRBJ2-1,few,TGTGCCAGCAGCTTGGGTGGGGGGGGTTCCTACAATGAGCAGTTCTTC,CASSLGGGGSYNEQFF
-,TRBV2,TRBJ1-1,-,TGTGCCAGCAGTCAACCCAGGGGGAACACTGAAGCTTTCTTT,CASSQPRGNTEAFF
-,TRBV5-6,TRBJ2-7,-,TGTGCCAGCAGCTCCGGACGGGGTCGTGGGAACGAGCAGTACTTC,CASSSGRGRGNEQYF
-,TRBV7-9,TRBJ2-7,-,TGTGCCAGCAGCTTAAGTGGGGGCCGCAAGGGGTACGAGCAGTACTTC,CASSLSGGRKGYEQYF
TRBD2,TRBV7-9,TRBJ2-1,-,TGTTCCAGCAGCTTAGCGCGGGGGGCTTCCTACAATGAGCAGTTCTTC,CSSSLARGASYNEQFF
-,TRBV9,TRBJ2-2,few,TGTGCCAGCAGCTCGACTGACTACTTCACCGGGGAGCTGTTTTTT,CASSSTDYFTGELFF
TRBD1,TRBV29-1,TRBJ2-5,-,TGCAGCGTTGCCGGGACAGAAGAGACCCAGTACTTC,CSVAGTEETQYF
TRBD2,TRBV9,TRBJ2-2,-,TGTGCCAGCAGCGAATCTAGCGGGAGTGCCGGGGAGCTGTTTTTT,CASSESSGSAGELFF
TRBD1,TRBV28,TRBJ1-1,-,TGTGCCAGCAGTTCTATGGGACAGCTGAACACTGAAGCTTTCTTT,CASSSMGQLNTEAFF
-,TRBV18,TRBJ1-4,-,TGTGCCAGCTCACCTACGGTAACAGCAGTTATTGAAAAACTGTTTTTT,CASSPTVTAVIEKLFF
-,TRBV11-1,TRBJ1-2,-,TGTGCCAGCAGCTTAGATAAGAGGGGGGGCTACACCTTC,CASSLDKRGGYTF
-,TRBV7-9,TRBJ2-1,-,TGTGCCAGCAGCTTAAGTCAGTCCAATGAGCAGTTCTTC,CASSLSQSNEQFF
-,TRBV5-8,TRBJ2-3,few,TGTGCCAGCAGCTTGCGATATGCGAGCACAGATACGCAGTATTTT,CASSLRYASTDTQYF
-,TRBV7-8,TRBJ2-1,-,TGTGCCAGCAGCTTAGGGGCGATAGCGGCGATGAGAGGCGGTGAGCAGTTCTTC,CASSLGAIAAMRGGEQFF
-,TRBV5-6,TRBJ2-1,few,TGTGCCACCCAAGGACAGACTGAGCAGTTCTTC,CATQGQTEQFF